The sequence of this TCR beta chain was determined in a study of T-cell reconstitution after alpha-beta-depleted transplantation in children (dated by TCRdb to the mid-2010s). Background for the entire study: The study quantitatively tracked T-cell immune reconstitution after TCRalphabeta/CD19-depleted allogeneic hematopoietic cell transplantation in children using TCR repertoire profiling.

Library preparation employed PCR. TCRdb names Illumina HiSeq 2500 as the instrument used. Molecular barcoding was employed in the preparation of TCR libraries, with unique molecular identifiers being used to normalize TCRbeta repertoire quantification. TCRdb reanalyzed the raw reads on its own, using fastp at Q25 for trimming and MiXCR for clone calling, and kept in-frame beta chains. Each CDR3 protein appears once, grouped with its most common genes and DNA. Counted in this sample were about 230,000 distinct CDR3 sequences; around 9.6% of them appeared once. 5% to 7% of the sample lies in the top ten. This clonotype was seen a handful of times. No antigen is known for it. Per-base qualities were not stored, and no clone one base away is much larger. The origin of this receptor is a human donor who donated a stem cell graft to a child with acute lymphoblastic leukemia. Sequencing used PBMCs from the stem cell graft donor, obtained from the stem cell graft.

The DNA sequence is TGTGCCAGCAGCTTTTTCGGCAGTTCCTTCTCTGGGGCCAACGTCCTGACTTTC. This translates into CASSFFGSSFSGANVLTF. The rearrangement joined TRBV5-6 to TRBJ2-6; the D gene cannot be resolved reliably. From its cysteine to its phenylalanine, the CDR3 spans 18 amino acids. Just CDR3 DNA is preserved here, 54 bases in frame from base 1. Reading the germline V gene gives CDR1 SGHDT and CDR2 YYEEEE. V sheds 2 bases and J sheds 0 bases, leaving 15 bases between their ends.